Detailed here is one T cell receptor beta chain. There is no known antigen for this receptor. Per-base quality was not reported, and no clone a single base away is much larger than it. The data originate from a study of shared clonotypes between healthy human individuals (TCRdb year 2020). The study in broad terms: A couple of women and a few men aged 18 to 49 years were included in the cohort. Between about 0.85 and 8.9 billion PBMCs per donor were obtained by leukapheresis. Libraries were prepared and TCR repertoires were sequenced by different laboratories using diverse techniques, in order to increase sequencing depth and limit assay-specific biases. For each donor, CD4 naive and CD4 memory were each given three plates, CD8 naive was given two plates, and CD8 memory was given one plate. To estimate repertoire size and how much clonotypes are shared between individuals, the study performed deep sequencing of blood TCR repertoires from five healthy adults. Here is what the overall study found, with its caveats: The small number of donors limited the genetic and exposure-history diversity represented. Naive subsets generally had larger estimated clonotype richness than memory subsets. Rarefaction of sorted-subset datasets indicated incomplete sequencing despite the large sequencing depth. Pairwise subsampling indicated that sequencing depth was expected to affect the degree of clonotype sharing among donors. Compared with non-shared clonotypes, clonotypes shared by all four sorted-subset donors had higher generation probabilities. Sharing across several donors was observed for about 5% of naive CD4, under 4% of naive CD8, about 2.5% of memory CD4, and roughly 0.43% of memory CD8 clonotypes. Sampling was restricted to blood, and TCR repertoires in tissue are likely to differ from TCR repertoires in blood.

TCR CDR3 regions were amplified from genomic DNA by multiplex PCR using the deep immunoSEQ assay. Genomic DNA extracted from each cell subset was distributed evenly over all wells of several immunoSEQ 96-well plates, and each plate served as one replicate. For sorted subsets, around 0.2 ug of genomic DNA, equivalent to 25,000 to 35,000 T cell genomes, went into each replicate PCR. Purified libraries were measured with a Qubit 3.0 fluorometer, size-checked on a Bioanalyzer 2100, and measured again with the KAPA Library Quantification kit. Every immunoSEQ 96-well plate was sequenced on a dedicated single-read 150-cycle Illumina NextSeq 550 flow cell. As for how the authors treated the data: Because the immunoSEQ output held only junctional sequences and lacked quality scores, the filtering could not match the filtering applied to full-length reads. To assign V/J genes and CDR3, sequences were annotated using PyIR, a Python wrapper for IgBLAST v1.9, with IMGT germline references. Reads were filtered out if the reads had weak V/J assignments (E-value above 1e-6), no CDR3, stop codons, out-of-frame junctions, or ambiguous translated residues. V3J clonotypes were defined as sequences sharing the same inferred V gene, J gene, and CDR3 amino acid sequence. Percentage overlap between repertoires was calculated by dividing the number of shared unique clonotypes by the size of the smaller repertoire. RTK rarefaction, the Chao1 estimator, and Recon v2.1 estimates of unobserved clonotypes were used to assess repertoire richness. Generation probabilities for all TCRbeta clonotypes obtained by the gDNA method from a handful of donors were computed using OLGA. TCRdb holds this immuneACCESS table with in-frame rearrangements only. Some clones are missing; in checked studies, unresolved V genes explain under half, and the rest has no known cause. The V and J calls and the clone size are those of that table, but D and trimming were determined from the DNA. A total of about 680,000 clones appear in this sample, roughly nine tenths of them only once. The ten largest clones take up more than 20% of the sample.

CD8 naive samples consisted of CD45RO-negative cells that were positively selected for CCR7, yielding a CD45RA+CCR7+ population without TemRA cells. The donors were healthy, HIV-negative adults who had no recently reported acute infections or vaccinations. Every donor was a Caucasian adult residing in Nashville, Tennessee, USA. Blood was obtained by leukapheresis, after which PBMCs were separated by Ficoll-Histopaque density gradient centrifugation and cryopreserved in liquid nitrogen vapor phase. Analytical flow cytometry was used to check the purity and quantity of every magnetically sorted T cell population. From each sorted fraction, genomic DNA was isolated and quantified by UV absorbance on a Nanodrop 2000c. CDR1 and CDR2 are read off the germline V gene as WSHSY and SAAADI. Cut back by 3 bases and 0 bases, the V and J ends lie 15 bases apart. Including the terminal cysteine and phenylalanine, the CDR3 comprises 18 residues. The only DNA kept is the CDR3, 54 bases in frame from the first base.

The chain is assembled from TRBV10-2 and TRBJ2-6, and TRBD1 may be the D gene, going by 6 matching bases. Source material: naive CD8+ T cells sorted from blood. The cell subset or site label of this sample denotes: CD45RA+CCR7+. The clonotype was recovered from a man aged 25 to 45 in good health. The sequenced DNA: TGCGCCAGCAGTGAAGGTCCAGGGGTCGTCTCTGGGGCCAACGTCCTGACTTTC. Its protein reads: CASSEGPGVVSGANVLTF.